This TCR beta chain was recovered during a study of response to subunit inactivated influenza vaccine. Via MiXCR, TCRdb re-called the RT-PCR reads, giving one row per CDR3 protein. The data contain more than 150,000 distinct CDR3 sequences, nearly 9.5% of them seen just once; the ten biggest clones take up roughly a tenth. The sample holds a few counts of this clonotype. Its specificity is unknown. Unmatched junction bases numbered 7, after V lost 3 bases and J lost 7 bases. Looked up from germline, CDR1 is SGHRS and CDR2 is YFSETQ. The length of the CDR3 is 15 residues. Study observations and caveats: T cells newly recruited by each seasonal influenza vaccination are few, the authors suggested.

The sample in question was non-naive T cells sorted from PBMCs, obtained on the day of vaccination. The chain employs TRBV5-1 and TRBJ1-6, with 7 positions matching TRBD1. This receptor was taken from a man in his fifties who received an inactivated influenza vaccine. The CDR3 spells CASSSQGFRNSPLHF. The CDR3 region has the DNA TGCGCCAGCAGCTCACAGGGGTTTAGGAATTCACCCCTCCACTTT.